This T cell receptor beta chain was identified in a study of blood T cell repertoires in COVID-19. Measured with immunoSEQ multiplex PCR; TCRdb has only the in-frame clones, and not every one. The sample has 130,000 to 150,000 clones, approximately 80% seen once. V was shortened by 3 bases and J by 3 bases, with 10 bases between the two germline ends. Germline V lookup: CDR1 LGHDT, CDR2 YNNKEL (reference sequence). The CDR3 is made up of 14 amino acids. This TCR was recovered from a woman of 80 years or more in a cohort sampled during active or convalescent COVID-19. The V gene is TRBV3-1 (or the pseudogene TRBV3-2), the J gene TRBJ2-3; D is uncertain. Source material: peripheral blood. The CDR3 spells CASSHAIATDTQYF. The CDR3 DNA is TGTGCCAGCAGCCACGCAATAGCTACAGATACGCAGTATTTT.